This TCR beta chain was profiled in a study of CD4 T cells in relation to SARS-CoV-2 and coronaviruses. Study as a whole: ViraFEST: approximately 10-day antigen culture of PBMCs, then TCR beta CDR3 sequencing. Of the patients, under 10 were male, a few female, two Hispanic.

After removal of 0 bases from V and 1 base from J, the junction contained 10 bases not matched to a gene. Per the germline V gene, CDR1 is SGHTA and CDR2 is FQGNSA. This CDR3 has 18 amino acids. Repertoires were generated with immunoSEQ multiplex PCR, while TCRdb's copy carries only in-frame clones and drops some. The sample yields roughly 43,000 clones, roughly 80% seen once. Points on this clone: Its antigen is still unknown.

Study observations and caveats: The assay detects memory recall responses, not culture-primed primary responses.

The clonotype was recovered from an adult with COVID-19. Sequenced sample: naive CD4+ T cells from PBMCs, cultured in vitro. Subset described: naive CD4+ T cells isolated by negative enrichment. The chain is built from TRBV7-2 and TRBJ2-3, with 7 bases fitting TRBD2. The CDR3 protein is CASSLALSGGHRTDTQYF. DNA for the CDR3: TGTGCCAGCAGCTTAGCGTTGTCGGGAGGCCATCGCACAGATACGCAGTATTTT.